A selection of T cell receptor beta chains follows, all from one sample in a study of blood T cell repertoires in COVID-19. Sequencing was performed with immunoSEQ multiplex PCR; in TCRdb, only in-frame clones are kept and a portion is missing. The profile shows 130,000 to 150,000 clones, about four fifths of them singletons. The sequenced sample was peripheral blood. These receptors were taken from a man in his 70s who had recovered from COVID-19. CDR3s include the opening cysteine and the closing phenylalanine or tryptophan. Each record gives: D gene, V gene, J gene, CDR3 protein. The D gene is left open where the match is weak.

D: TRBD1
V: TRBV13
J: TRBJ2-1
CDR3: CASSQGQGSYNEQFF

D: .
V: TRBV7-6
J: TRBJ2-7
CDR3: CASSPEGVGSYEQYF

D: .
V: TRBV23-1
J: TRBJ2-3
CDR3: CASTQGPAEIDTQYF

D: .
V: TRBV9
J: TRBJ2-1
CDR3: CASSISTGVGYNEQFF

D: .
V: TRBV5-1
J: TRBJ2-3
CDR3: CASRRLLAHGSTDTQYF

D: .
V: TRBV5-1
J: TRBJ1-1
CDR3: CASSFQNRDAEAFF

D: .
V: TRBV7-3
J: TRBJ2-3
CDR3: CASSESPRDTQYF

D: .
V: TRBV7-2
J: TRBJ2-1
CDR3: CASSLESGFIYNEQFF

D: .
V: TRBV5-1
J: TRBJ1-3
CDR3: CASTQGNTIYF

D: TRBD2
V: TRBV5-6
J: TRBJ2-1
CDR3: CASSLLAGRQFF

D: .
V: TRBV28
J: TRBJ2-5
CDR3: CASGIGGGRETQYF

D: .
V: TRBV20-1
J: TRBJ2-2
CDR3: CSASRGFSTGELFF

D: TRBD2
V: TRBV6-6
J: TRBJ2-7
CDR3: CASSPGLAGGSYEQYF

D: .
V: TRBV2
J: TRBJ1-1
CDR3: CASSPREGTEAFF

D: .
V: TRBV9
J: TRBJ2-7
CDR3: CASSVASGPYEQYF

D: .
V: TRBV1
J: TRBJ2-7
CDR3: CTSSADGGPGEQYF

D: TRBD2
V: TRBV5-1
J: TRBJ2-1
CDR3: CASSWAGTRSNEQFF

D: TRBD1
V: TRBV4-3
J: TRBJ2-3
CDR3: CASSQAPLTGGPGRGTDTQYF

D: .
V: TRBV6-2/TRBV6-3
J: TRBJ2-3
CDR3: CASSYVQNTDTQYF

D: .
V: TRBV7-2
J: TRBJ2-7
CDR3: CASREAGLPFEQYF

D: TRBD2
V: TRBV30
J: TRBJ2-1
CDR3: CAGFKRENNEQFF

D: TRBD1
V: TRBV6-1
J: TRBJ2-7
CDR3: CASSEKGRGLEQYF

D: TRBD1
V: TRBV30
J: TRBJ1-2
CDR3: CAWNQGASTGYTF

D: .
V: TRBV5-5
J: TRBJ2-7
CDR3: CASSLTGSYSYEQYF

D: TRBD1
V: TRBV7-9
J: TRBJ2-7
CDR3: CASSLAGDRGRNEQYF

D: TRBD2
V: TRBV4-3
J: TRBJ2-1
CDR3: CASSQAFPTSLAGGIYNEQFF